This TCR beta chain was profiled in a study of response to subunit inactivated influenza vaccine (dated by TCRdb to between 2018 and 2020). Describing the broader study: To follow how T cells responded to a trivalent subunit inactivated influenza vaccine, the researchers relied on deep quantitative profiling of the T cell receptor repertoire. What the study reported, not specific to this receptor: The authors proposed that each seasonal influenza vaccination may bring in only a limited number of new T cells.

Library preparation employed RT-PCR. The instrument given in TCRdb is Illumina HiSeq 2500. In TCRdb, the public reads were trimmed at Q25 with fastp and aligned with MiXCR, with productive beta chains retained. Each record represents a unique CDR3 protein, reported with the most common genes and DNA among its rows. The sample table holds about 800,000 distinct CDR3 sequences, of which less than 25% were seen once. 10% to 13% of the sample belongs to the ten largest clones. Here V drops 5 bases and J drops 0 bases, and the junction holds 3 bases not matched to any gene. Counted from cysteine to phenylalanine, this CDR3 has 13 amino acids. The kept DNA is CDR3 alone, 39 bases in frame from the first base. According to the germline V gene, CDR1 reads SQVTM and CDR2 reads ANQGSEA. This clonotype was detected only a few times. Its cognate antigen has yet to be identified. No clone much larger than this one lies a single base away; base qualities are absent.

The specimen was PBMCs from blood, collected roughly 5 days after vaccination. The TCR comes from a man aged 50 or older who received an inactivated influenza vaccine. Donor details come from another sample of the same person, matched by shared clones. Recombination connected TRBV29-1 to TRBJ2-7; TRBD1 matches 8 bases in the middle. CDR3 protein: CSVRQGSSYEQYF. The nucleotide sequence reads TGCAGCGTTCGACAGGGGAGCTCCTACGAGCAGTACTTC.